The clone carrying this TCR beta chain has a count of ten or more. The antigen is unknown. This record belongs to a study of T cells in Graves' hyperthyroidism and ophthalmopathy. Study as a whole: Initial diagnosis, before any treatment, was when peripheral blood was collected. The study, taken as a whole, reports: Ophthalmopathy could be told apart from stable hyperthyroidism with a 13 V-J model.

There are 16 residues in the CDR3. Germline CDR1 ENHRY, CDR2 SYGVKD. V gave up 4 bases and J gave up 1 base, with 16 bases separating them. With a duration under 2 months, the hyperthyroidism was newly diagnosed in patients aged 18 to 65. Clinical symptoms, serum thyroxine and TRAb, thyroid ultrasound and orbital computed tomography together formed the diagnostic basis. The CDR3 regions of TCR beta were amplified from RNA transcripts. The HTBI set primed first-round TCR CDR3 RT-PCR. TCRdb analysed the multiplex PCR reads with MiXCR anew, one entry per CDR3 protein. The sample gives some 300,000 distinct CDR3 sequences, approximately 15% of which show up once; around 8% is in the top ten.

The chain joins TRBV10-3 to TRBJ2-5; D possibly corresponds to TRBD2 (6 bases). Sample: blood. The sequence derives from a middle-aged woman with Graves' hyperthyroidism. For the CDR3, the DNA is TGTGCCATCAGTGGCTCTCCTAGCGTGGGCCAAGAGACCCAGTACTTC. Amino acid sequence: CAISGSPSVGQETQYF.